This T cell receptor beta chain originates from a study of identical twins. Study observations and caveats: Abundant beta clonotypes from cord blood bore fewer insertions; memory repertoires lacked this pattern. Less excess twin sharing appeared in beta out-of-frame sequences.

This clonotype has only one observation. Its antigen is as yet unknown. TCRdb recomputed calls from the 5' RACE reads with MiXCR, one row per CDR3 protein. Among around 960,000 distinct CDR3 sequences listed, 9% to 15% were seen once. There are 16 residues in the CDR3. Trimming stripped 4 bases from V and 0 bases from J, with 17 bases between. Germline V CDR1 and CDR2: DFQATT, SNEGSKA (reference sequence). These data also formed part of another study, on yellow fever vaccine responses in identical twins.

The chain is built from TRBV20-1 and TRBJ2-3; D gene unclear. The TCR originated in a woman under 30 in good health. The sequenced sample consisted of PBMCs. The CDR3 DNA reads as TGCAGTGCTAATTCTCCGACTTCCCCTAGCACAGATACGCAGTATTTT. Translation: CSANSPTSPSTDTQYF.